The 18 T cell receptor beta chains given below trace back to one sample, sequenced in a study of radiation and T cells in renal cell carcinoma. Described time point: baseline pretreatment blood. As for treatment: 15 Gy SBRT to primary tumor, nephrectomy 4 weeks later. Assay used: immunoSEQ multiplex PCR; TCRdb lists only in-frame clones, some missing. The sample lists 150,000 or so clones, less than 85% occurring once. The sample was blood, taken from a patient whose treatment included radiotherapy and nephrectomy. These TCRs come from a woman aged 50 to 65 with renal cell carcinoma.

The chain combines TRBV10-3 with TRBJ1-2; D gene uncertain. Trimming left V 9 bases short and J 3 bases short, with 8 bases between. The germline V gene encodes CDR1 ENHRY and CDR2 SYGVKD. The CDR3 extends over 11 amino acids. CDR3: CAIFIDYGYTF. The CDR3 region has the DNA TGTGCCATTTTCATTGACTATGGCTACACCTTC.

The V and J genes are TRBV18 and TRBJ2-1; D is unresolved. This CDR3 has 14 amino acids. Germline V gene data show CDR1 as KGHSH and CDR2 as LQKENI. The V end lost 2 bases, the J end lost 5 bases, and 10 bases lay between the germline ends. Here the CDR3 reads CASSPANRDNEQFF. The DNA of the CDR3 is TGTGCCAGCTCACCAGCGAACCGGGACAATGAGCAGTTCTTC.

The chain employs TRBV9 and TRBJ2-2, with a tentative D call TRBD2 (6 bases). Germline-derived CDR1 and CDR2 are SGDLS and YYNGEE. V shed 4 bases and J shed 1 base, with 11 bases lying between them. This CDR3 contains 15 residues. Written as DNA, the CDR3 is TGTGCCAGCAGCCGGGGAGGACAGAACACCGGGGAGCTGTTTTTT. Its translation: CASSRGGQNTGELFF.

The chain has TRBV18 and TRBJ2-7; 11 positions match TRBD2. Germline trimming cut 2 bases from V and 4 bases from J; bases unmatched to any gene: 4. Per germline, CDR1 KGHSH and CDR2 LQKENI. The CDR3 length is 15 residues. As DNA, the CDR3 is TGTGCCAGCTCACCAACGACTAGCGGGAATTACGAGCAGTACTTC. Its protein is CASSPTTSGNYEQYF.

As DNA, the CDR3 is TGTGCCAGCAGCACGCTGGATGGCAATCAGCCCCAGCATTTT. Translated: CASSTLDGNQPQHF. The chain couples TRBV7-2 to TRBJ1-5; D not certain. The germline V gene has CDR1 SGHTA and CDR2 FQGNSA. The CDR3 is 14 amino acids. Trimming took 5 bases from V and 2 from J, leaving 10 bases between them.

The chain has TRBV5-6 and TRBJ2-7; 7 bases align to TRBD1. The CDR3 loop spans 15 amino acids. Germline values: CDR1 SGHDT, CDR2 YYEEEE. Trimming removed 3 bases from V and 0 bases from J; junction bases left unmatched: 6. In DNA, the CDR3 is TGTGCCAGCAGCTACAGGGGAGACAGCTCCTACGAGCAGTACTTC. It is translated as CASSYRGDSSYEQYF.

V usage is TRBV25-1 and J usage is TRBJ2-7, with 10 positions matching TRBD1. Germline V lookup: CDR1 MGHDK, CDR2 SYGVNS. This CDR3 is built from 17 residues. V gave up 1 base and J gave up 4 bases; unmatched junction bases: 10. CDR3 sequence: CASSEFVGTGDGYEQYF. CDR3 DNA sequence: TGTGCCAGCAGTGAATTTGTCGGGACAGGGGATGGATACGAGCAGTACTTC.

CDR3 residues: CASSQRLAGPYEQYF. Here the CDR3 DNA reads TGTGCCAGCAGCCAACGGTTAGCAGGGCCTTACGAGCAGTACTTC. The chain uses TRBV4-2 and TRBJ2-7; the D gene is possibly TRBD1 (5 bases). The V end was cut by 2 bases, the J end by 4 bases, with 15 bases between. CDR1 is LGHNA and CDR2 is YNFKEQ in the germline V gene. The CDR3 runs to 15 residues.

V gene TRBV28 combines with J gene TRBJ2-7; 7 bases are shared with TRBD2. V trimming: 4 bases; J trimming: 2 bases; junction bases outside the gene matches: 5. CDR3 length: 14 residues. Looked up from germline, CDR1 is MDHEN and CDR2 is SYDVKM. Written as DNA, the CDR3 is TGTGCCAGCAGTTCCCCGGGACTAACCTACGAGCAGTACTTC. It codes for CASSSPGLTYEQYF.

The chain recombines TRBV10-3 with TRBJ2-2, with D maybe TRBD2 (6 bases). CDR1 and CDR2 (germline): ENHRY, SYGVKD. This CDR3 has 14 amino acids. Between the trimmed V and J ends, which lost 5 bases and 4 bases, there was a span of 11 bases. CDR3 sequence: CAISTLGGTGELFF. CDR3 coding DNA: TGTGCCATCAGTACCCTGGGGGGCACCGGGGAGCTGTTTTTT.

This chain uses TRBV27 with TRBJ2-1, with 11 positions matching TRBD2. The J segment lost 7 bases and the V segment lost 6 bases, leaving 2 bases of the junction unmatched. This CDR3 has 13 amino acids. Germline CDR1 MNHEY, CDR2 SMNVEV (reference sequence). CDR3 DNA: TGTGCCAGCAGACTAGCGGGAGTGAATGAGCAGTTCTTC. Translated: CASRLAGVNEQFF.

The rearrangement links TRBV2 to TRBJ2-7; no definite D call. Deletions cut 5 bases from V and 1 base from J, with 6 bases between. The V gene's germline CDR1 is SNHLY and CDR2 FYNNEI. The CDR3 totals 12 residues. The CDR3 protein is CASSYRSYEQYF. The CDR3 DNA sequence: TGTGCCAGCAGTTACAGATCCTACGAGCAGTACTTC.

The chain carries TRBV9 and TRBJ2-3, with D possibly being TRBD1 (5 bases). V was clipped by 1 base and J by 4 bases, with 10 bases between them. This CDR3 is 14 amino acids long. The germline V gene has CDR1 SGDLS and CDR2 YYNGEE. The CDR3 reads CASSVQGLPDTQYF. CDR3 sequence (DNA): TGTGCCAGCAGCGTACAGGGTTTGCCAGATACGCAGTATTTT.

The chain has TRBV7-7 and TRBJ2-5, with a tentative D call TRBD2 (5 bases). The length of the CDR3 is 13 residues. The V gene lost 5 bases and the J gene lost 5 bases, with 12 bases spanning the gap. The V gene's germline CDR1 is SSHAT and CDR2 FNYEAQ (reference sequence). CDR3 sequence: CASSKERGETQYF. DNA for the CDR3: TGTGCCAGCAGCAAAGAGCGAGGGGAGACCCAGTACTTC.

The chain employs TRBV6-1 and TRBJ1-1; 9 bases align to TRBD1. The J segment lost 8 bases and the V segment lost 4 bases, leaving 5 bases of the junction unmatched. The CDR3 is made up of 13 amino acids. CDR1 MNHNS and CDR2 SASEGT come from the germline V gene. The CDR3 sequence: CASSASGTGEAFF. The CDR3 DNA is TGTGCCAGCAGTGCCTCCGGGACAGGGGAAGCTTTCTTT.

CDR3 sequence: CASSLGQTYGYTF. CDR3 nucleotide sequence: TGTGCCAGCAGCTTGGGACAGACCTATGGCTACACCTTC. The rearrangement joins TRBV5-4 to TRBJ1-2; tentative D call: TRBD1 (5 bases). Germline V CDR1 and CDR2: SGHNT, YYREEE (reference sequence). The CDR3 sequence is 13 residues long. The V gene lost 0 bases and the J gene lost 4 bases, with 7 bases spanning the gap.

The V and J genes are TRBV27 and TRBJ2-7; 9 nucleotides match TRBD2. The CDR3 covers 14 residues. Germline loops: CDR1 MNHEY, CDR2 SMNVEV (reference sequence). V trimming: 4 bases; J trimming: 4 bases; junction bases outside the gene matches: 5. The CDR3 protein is CASSSGLARYEQYF. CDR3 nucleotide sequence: TGTGCCAGCAGTTCTGGACTAGCGAGGTACGAGCAGTACTTC.

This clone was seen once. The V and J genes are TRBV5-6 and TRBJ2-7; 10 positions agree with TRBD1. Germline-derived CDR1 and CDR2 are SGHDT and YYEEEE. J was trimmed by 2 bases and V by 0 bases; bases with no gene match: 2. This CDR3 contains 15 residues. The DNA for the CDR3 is TGTGCCAGCAGCTTGGGGACAGGGGGACCCTACGAGCAGTACTTC. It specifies CASSLGTGGPYEQYF.